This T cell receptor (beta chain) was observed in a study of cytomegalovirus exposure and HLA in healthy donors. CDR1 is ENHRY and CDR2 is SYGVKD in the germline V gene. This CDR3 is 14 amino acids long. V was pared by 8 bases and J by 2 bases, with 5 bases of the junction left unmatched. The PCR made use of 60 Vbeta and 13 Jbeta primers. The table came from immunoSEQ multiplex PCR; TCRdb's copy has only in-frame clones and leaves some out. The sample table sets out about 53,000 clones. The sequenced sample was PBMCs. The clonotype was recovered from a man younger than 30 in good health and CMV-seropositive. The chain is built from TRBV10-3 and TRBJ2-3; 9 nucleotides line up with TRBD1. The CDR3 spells CAIARDRDTDTQYF. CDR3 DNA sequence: TGTGCCATCGCCCGGGACAGGGACACAGATACGCAGTATTTT.